What follows are 28 T cell receptor beta chains derived from one specimen sequenced in a study of T cells in Graves' hyperthyroidism and ophthalmopathy. Regions amplified from RNA transcripts were the TCR beta CDR3 regions. The HTBI set primed first-round TCR CDR3 RT-PCR. TCRdb passed the multiplex PCR reads through MiXCR, listing each CDR3 protein once. In the table there are around 300,000 distinct CDR3 sequences, about 13% of which are singletons. The sequencing input was blood. The receptors were sampled from a woman aged 40 to 50 with Graves' ophthalmopathy.

This chain connects TRBV5-1 to TRBJ2-2; weak D call: TRBD1 (5 bases). Germline V CDR1 and CDR2: SGHRS, YFSETQ. V lost 2 bases and J 2 bases, leaving 13 bases between the germline ends. This CDR3 contains 16 residues. The CDR3 sequence is CASSFNGQGNTGELFF. CDR3 nucleotide sequence: TGCGCCAGCAGCTTTAATGGGCAGGGCAACACCGGGGAGCTGTTTTTT.

V is TRBV9 and J is TRBJ2-2; 7 positions match TRBD1. Looked up from germline, CDR1 is SGDLS and CDR2 is YYNGEE. CDR3 length: 19 amino acids. The V gene end was trimmed by 0 bases and the J gene end by 0 bases; junction bases not matched to a gene: 11. The CDR3 region has the DNA TGTGCCAGCAGCGTAGCATTAACAGGGGCCCCCGCGAACACCGGGGAGCTGTTTTTT. This encodes CASSVALTGAPANTGELFF. Full variable domain (outside the CDR3, taken from reference TRBV9 and TRBJ2-2): DSGVTQTPKHLITATGQRVTLRCSPRSGDLSVYWYQQSLDQGLQFLIQYYNGEERAKGNILERFSAQQFPDLHSELNLSSLELGDSALYFCASSVALTGAPANTGELFFGEGSRLTVL.

This clonotype was found a few times. The rearrangement links TRBV7-9 to TRBJ2-1; a possible D gene is TRBD2 (7 bases). The germline V gene has CDR1 SEHNR and CDR2 FQNEAQ (reference sequence). The CDR3 length is 15 residues. Trimming cost V 2 bases and J 5 bases, with 13 bases left between them. This chain's CDR3 is CASSLRGGWNNEQFF. The CDR3 bases are TGTGCCAGCAGCTTAAGGGGGGGCTGGAACAATGAGCAGTTCTTC.

This clonotype showed up just a few times. V gene TRBV12-3 or TRBV12-4 combines with J gene TRBJ2-1; 7 nucleotides match TRBD2. CDR3 length: 16 amino acids. V lost 3 bases, J lost 6 bases, and 11 bases stayed unmatched. This CDR3 is CASSLWSGLGFNEQFF. CDR3 DNA sequence: TGTGCCAGCAGTTTGTGGTCCGGACTAGGCTTCAATGAGCAGTTCTTC.

Only a few counts were recorded for this clonotype. The chain links TRBV5-1 to TRBJ1-1, with 7 bases aligning to TRBD1. In germline, CDR1 is SGHRS, CDR2 YFSETQ. This CDR3 spans 15 amino acids. V dropped 2 bases and J dropped 1; count of bases not matched to a gene: 5. CDR3 region: CASSFRGNRNTEAFF. CDR3 DNA: TGCGCCAGCAGCTTCAGGGGGAATCGGAACACTGAAGCTTTCTTT.

A few counts support this clonotype. The J gene is TRBJ1-2, the V gene TRBV18; 8 nucleotides match TRBD1. Germline V CDR1 and CDR2: KGHSH, LQKENI. V was clipped by 3 bases and J by 2 bases; unmatched bases: 8. CDR3 length: 16 residues. The CDR3 loop is CASSPLGDRGNYGYTF. The CDR3 DNA reads as TGTGCCAGCTCACCCCTGGGCGACAGGGGAAACTATGGCTACACCTTC.

In its sample, this clonotype was seen many times. One end of the junction varies from germline; a read error may be responsible. The CDR3 spells CSARERGQSKEKLFF. As DNA, the CDR3 is TGCAGTGCTAGAGAAAGAGGACAGTCTAAAGAAAAACTGTTTTTT. This chain connects TRBV20-1 to TRBJ1-4; weak D call: TRBD1 (6 bases). The V gene's germline CDR1 is DFQATT and CDR2 SNEGSKA (reference sequence). The length of the CDR3 is 15 residues.

This clonotype was detected ten times or more. The chain has TRBV24-1 and TRBJ2-2; D perhaps matches TRBD2 (5 bases). The CDR3 loop spans 14 amino acids. Deletions cut 9 bases from V and 0 bases from J, with 10 bases between. Germline V gene lookup returns CDR1 KGHDR and CDR2 SFDVKD. CDR3 protein: CATGSHPNTGELFF. The CDR3 DNA is TGTGCCACCGGGAGCCATCCGAACACCGGGGAGCTGTTTTTT.

The table lists this clonotype with many counts. The chain uses TRBV7-9 and TRBJ2-3; D uncertain. The germline V and J ends were trimmed by 4 bases and 3 bases, with 14 bases remaining between them. This CDR3 is built from 15 residues. Germline V gene data show CDR1 as SEHNR and CDR2 as FQNEAQ (reference sequence). The DNA for the CDR3 is TGTGCCAGCAGCTCCTCCGACGACTGGACAGATACGCAGTATTTT. As protein: CASSSSDDWTDTQYF.

Many counts were recorded for this clonotype. V is TRBV28 and J is TRBJ2-5; a weak D match, TRBD1 (7 bases). The CDR3 spans 12 residues. CDR1 is MDHEN, CDR2 SYDVKM, per germline. Deletions cut 2 bases from V and 9 bases from J, with 10 bases between. In nucleotides, the CDR3 is TGTGCCAGCAGTTTAACAGGGGAGGCCCAGTACTTC. Translation gives CASSLTGEAQYF.

This clonotype was seen many times. J is TRBJ2-7 and V is TRBV11-2; 7 nucleotides match TRBD1. Germline V gene lookup returns CDR1 SGHAT and CDR2 FQNNGV. V trimming: 3 bases; J trimming: 4 bases; junction bases outside the gene matches: 3. This CDR3 is 13 amino acids long. The chain's CDR3 is CASSFSRGYEQYF. The CDR3 nucleotides are TGTGCCAGCAGCTTTTCCAGGGGGTACGAGCAGTACTTC.

This clonotype was seen many times. This sequence joins TRBV7-2 and TRBJ2-7; TRBD2 matches at 15 bases. After removal of 7 bases from V and 7 bases from J, the junction contained 8 bases not matched to a gene. Per germline, CDR1 SGHTA and CDR2 FQGNSA. CDR3 length: 15 residues. The CDR3: CASTDGTSGGREQYF. The CDR3 bases are TGTGCCAGCACCGACGGGACTAGCGGGGGGAGGGAGCAGTACTTC. Full variable domain (remainder filled in from reference TRBV7-2 and TRBJ2-7): GAGVSQSPSNKVTEKGKDVELRCDPISGHTALYWYRQSLGQGLEFLIYFQGNSAPDKSGLPSDRFSAERTGGSVSTLTIQRTQQEDSAVYLCASTDGTSGGREQYFGPGTRLTVT.

The table lists this clonotype with a few counts. This rearrangement joins TRBV5-1 to TRBJ1-6; the match to TRBD1 covers 9 bases. Germline values: CDR1 SGHRS, CDR2 YFSETQ. V shed 5 bases, J shed 5 bases, and the junction held 2 bases outside the gene matches. The CDR3 runs 14 residues. Here the CDR3 DNA reads TGCGCCAGCAGACAGGGGGCAGATAATTCACCCCTCCACTTT. Translating it yields CASRQGADNSPLHF.

The table lists this clonotype with many counts. This rearrangement joins TRBV11-2 to TRBJ2-5, with unresolved D. This CDR3 has 12 residues. The germline CDR1 and CDR2 sequences are SGHAT and FQNNGV. V was trimmed by 1 base and J by 7 bases, leaving 7 bases between them. In DNA form, the CDR3 reads TGTGCCAGCAGCTTAGCTGACTCGACCCAGTACTTC. Protein product: CASSLADSTQYF.

The chain uses TRBV28 and TRBJ2-3; perhaps TRBD1 as D (6 bases). Per the germline V gene, CDR1 is MDHEN and CDR2 is SYDVKM. Trimming shortened V by 4 bases and J by 6 bases, and 20 bases separated the two germline ends. The CDR3 is 16 amino acids. CDR3 loop: CASSSPGRPRGDTQYF. CDR3 in DNA: TGTGCCAGCAGTTCCCCTGGGCGGCCGAGGGGGGATACGCAGTATTTT.

This clonotype appeared many times. This chain uses TRBV12-5 with TRBJ2-7; D possibly corresponds to TRBD2 (5 bases). Germline loops: CDR1 LGHNT, CDR2 FRNRAP. V was clipped by 6 bases and J by 4 bases, with 10 bases between them. This CDR3 has 12 amino acids. CDR3 bases: TGTGCTAGTGGCCTCGGACTTTACGAGCAGTACTTC. Translating gives CASGLGLYEQYF. Supplemented by reference TRBV12-5 and TRBJ2-7, the full variable domain reads DARVTQTPRHKVTEMGQEVTMRCQPILGHNTVFWYRQTMMQGLELLAYFRNRAPLDDSGMPKDRFSAEMPDATLATLKIQPSEPRDSAVYFCASGLGLYEQYFGPGTRLTVT.

This rearrangement joins TRBV27 to TRBJ1-2, with D uncertain. With 3 bases removed from V and 6 bases from J, the gap between germline ends came to 8 bases. The V gene's germline CDR1 is MNHEY and CDR2 SMNVEV (reference sequence). The CDR3 runs to 12 residues. The CDR3 loop reads CASSFTGNGYTF. As DNA, the CDR3 is TGTGCCAGCAGTTTTACGGGTAATGGCTACACCTTC.

This clonotype was counted ten times or more. This chain uses TRBV5-1 with TRBJ1-5; D might be TRBD1 (5 bases). Germline V gene sequence: CDR1 SGHRS, CDR2 YFSETQ. The V and J ends lost 0 bases and 5 bases respectively, with 12 bases between them. The CDR3 contains 15 residues. CDR3 amino acids: CASSLAGRAYQPQHF. CDR3 DNA: TGCGCCAGCAGCTTGGCCGGCAGGGCCTATCAGCCCCAGCATTTT.

This clonotype was observed at least ten times. V and J are TRBV6-2 or TRBV6-3 and TRBJ1-1; maybe TRBD1 (5 bases). V was trimmed by 6 bases and J by 10 bases, leaving 15 bases between them. Germline CDR1 and CDR2: MNHEY and SVGEGT. The CDR3 spans 12 residues. The DNA of the CDR3 is TGTGCCAGCAGCCACCGGGGCACGAGAGCTTTCTTT. It codes for CASSHRGTRAFF.

This chain joins TRBV5-1 and TRBJ1-3; D ambiguous. Trimming took 3 bases from V and 0 from J, leaving 16 bases between them. Germline lookup yields CDR1 SGHRS and CDR2 YFSETQ. This CDR3 spans 17 amino acids. The CDR3 loop is CASSSLPTARSGNTIYF. The CDR3 coding sequence is TGCGCCAGCAGCTCCCTCCCCACGGCACGCTCTGGAAACACCATATATTTT.

The genes are TRBV5-1 and TRBJ2-7; 10 bases are a match to TRBD1. V lost 6 bases to trimming and J lost 0 bases; unmatched junction nucleotides: 3. The CDR3 is 14 amino acids. Germline V CDR1 and CDR2: SGHRS, YFSETQ. The CDR3 sequence is CASNRDRGSYEQYF. The CDR3 bases are TGCGCCAGCAACCGGGACAGGGGCTCCTACGAGCAGTACTTC. The complete variable domain, with remaining parts taken from reference TRBV5-1 and TRBJ2-7, reads KAGVTQTPRYLIKTRGQQVTLSCSPISGHRSVSWYQQTPGQGLQFLFEYFSETQRNKGNFPGRFSGRQFSNSRSEMNVSTLELGDSALYLCASNRDRGSYEQYFGPGTRLTVT.

The chain combines TRBV2 with TRBJ2-5; D may be TRBD1 (6 bases). V shed 7 bases and J shed 1 base, with 19 bases lying between them. Germline CDR1 and CDR2: SNHLY and FYNNEI. The CDR3 extends over 16 amino acids. CDR3 coding DNA: TGTGCCAGCACCTTTGAACTAGGGGGAAGCCAAGAGACCCAGTACTTC. This sequence encodes CASTFELGGSQETQYF.

With respect to this clonotype: Just one base apart from a much larger clone, this may be a read error. This chain joins TRBV7-9 and TRBJ2-1, with D uncertain. The DNA end is a closer match to TRBJ2-7, so the J assignment may be wrong. CDR3 size: 13 residues. Per germline, CDR1 SEHNR and CDR2 FQNEAQ (reference sequence). The DNA of the CDR3 is TGTGCCAGCAGCGAGAGAATGCGAAATGAGCAGTACTTC. As protein: CASSERMRNEQYF.

In its sample, this clonotype was seen many times. The CDR3 sequence: CASSYPGRETQYF. The CDR3 DNA sequence: TGTGCCAGCAGTTACCCGGGCCGAGAGACCCAGTACTTC. The rearrangement uses TRBV28 and TRBJ2-5; no clear D gene. Trimming stripped 4 bases from V and 4 bases from J, with 10 bases between. This CDR3 has 13 residues. Germline V gives CDR1 MDHEN, CDR2 SYDVKM.

The gene calls are TRBV7-9 and TRBJ2-3; D is undetermined. This CDR3 is built from 11 residues. V lost 4 bases and J 8 bases, leaving 7 bases between the germline ends. Germline lookup yields CDR1 SEHNR and CDR2 FQNEAQ (reference sequence). The CDR3 loop reads CASSSLPTQYF. The DNA of the CDR3 is TGTGCCAGCAGCTCCCTACCTACGCAGTATTTT.

This clonotype was recorded at least ten times. J is TRBJ2-7 and V is TRBV2; TRBD2 agrees at 11 bases. Trimming at V came to 11 bases and at J to 2 bases, leaving 5 bases not matched to a gene. The CDR3 extends over 13 amino acids. Per germline, CDR1 SNHLY and CDR2 FYNNEI. CDR3 in DNA: TGTGCCGGCGGACTAGCGGGCGCCTACGAGCAGTACTTC. This translates into CAGGLAGAYEQYF.

This clonotype appeared a few times. The chain joins TRBV19 to TRBJ2-7; D is perhaps TRBD1 (7 bases). Trimming took off 4 bases at V and 2 bases at J, with 12 bases between the two ends. Germline CDR1 and CDR2: LNHDA and SQIVND (reference sequence). This CDR3 has 14 amino acids. The CDR3 region has the DNA TGTGCCAGTAGTAGGGCCAGGGGGGCCTACGAGCAGTACTTC. It translates to CASSRARGAYEQYF.

The rearrangement links TRBV9 to TRBJ2-7; 8 nucleotides line up with TRBD1. V was clipped by 7 bases and J by 5 bases; unmatched bases: 14. This CDR3 region has 15 residues. Germline V lookup: CDR1 SGDLS, CDR2 YYNGEE. Here the CDR3 reads CASGPSTGEMDEQYF. In DNA form, the CDR3 reads TGTGCCAGCGGACCATCGACAGGGGAAATGGACGAGCAGTACTTC.